These 23 T cell receptor beta chains originate from one sample sequenced in a study of blood T cells in healthy people across ages. PCR was performed a second time for about 7 to 11 cycles using a sample-barcoded 5' primer and a J-beta primer mix. TCRdb independently ran MiXCR on the 5' RACE reads; one entry per CDR3 protein. The data hold some 1.5 million distinct CDR3 sequences, with roughly 43% observed a single time. The sequencing input was blood. All receptors derive from a woman aged 18 to 35 in good health.

The rearrangement uses TRBV14 and TRBJ2-4; TRBD2 aligns across 10 bases. The CDR3 sequence is 17 residues long. Germline values: CDR1 SGHDN, CDR2 FVKESK. Trimming cost V 1 base and J 2 bases; bases outside gene matches: 5. The CDR3 nucleotides are TGTGCCAGCAGCCAAGCAGGACTAGCGGACCCCAAAAACATTCAGTACTTC. Residues: CASSQAGLADPKNIQYF. The full variable domain, completed using reference TRBV14 and TRBJ2-4, is EAGVTQFPSHSVIEKGQTVTLRCDPISGHDNLYWYRRVMGKEIKFLLHFVKESKQDESGMPNNRFLAERTGGTYSTLKVQPAELEDSGVYFCASSQAGLADPKNIQYFGAGTRLSVL.

Regarding this clonotype: Germline is not matched at one junction end, which may reflect a read error. The chain carries TRBV6-5 and TRBJ2-5; D gene unclear. With the DNA end fitting TRBJ2-7 better, the J assignment may be wrong. Germline CDR1 is MNHEY and CDR2 is SVGAGI. The CDR3 is 13 amino acids. The CDR3 region is CASRKGVPYEQYF. CDR3 bases: TGCGCCAGCAGAAAGGGCGTACCCTACGAGCAGTACTTC.

In its sample, this clonotype was seen a few times. The chain recombines TRBV7-2 with TRBJ2-7; D may be TRBD1 or TRBD2 (5 bases each). The CDR3 is 17 residues long. Per germline, CDR1 SGHTA and CDR2 FQGNSA. Trimming stripped 3 bases from V and 3 bases from J, with 21 bases between. The CDR3 spells CASSFIAGTIGVYEQYF. In DNA form, the CDR3 reads TGTGCCAGCAGCTTCATCGCCGGGACGATCGGAGTCTACGAGCAGTACTTC.

The V call is TRBV29-1, the J call TRBJ2-7; either TRBD1 or TRBD2 may supply D (5 bases each). Germline CDR1 reads SQVTM; CDR2 reads ANQGSEA. The length of the CDR3 is 14 residues. The V end was cut by 5 bases, the J end by 2 bases, with 16 bases between. The CDR3 region has the DNA TGCAGCGTTCCGGGACGGTTCAGTCCCTACGAGCAGTACTTC. Translated, it gives CSVPGRFSPYEQYF.

The CDR3 nucleotides are TGCGCCAGCAGCCGGAGGTATCCGGGGGAAATCTACGAGCAGTACTTC. This gives the protein CASSRRYPGEIYEQYF. This chain uses TRBV5-1 with TRBJ2-7; a weak D match, TRBD2 (6 bases). The CDR3 has 16 residues. Trimming left V 4 bases short and J 3 bases short, with 20 bases between. Germline V CDR1 and CDR2: SGHRS, YFSETQ.

The chain uses TRBV9 and TRBJ2-3, with 10 bases aligning to TRBD2. The CDR3 has 16 residues. V shed 2 bases, J shed 4 bases, and the junction held 7 bases outside the gene matches. Germline V CDR1 and CDR2: SGDLS, YYNGEE. CDR3 loop: CASSVPASGSPDTQYF. CDR3 nucleotide sequence: TGTGCCAGCAGCGTTCCGGCTAGCGGGAGCCCAGATACGCAGTATTTT. The entire variable domain, with the rest obtained from reference TRBV9 and TRBJ2-3, is as follows: DSGVTQTPKHLITATGQRVTLRCSPRSGDLSVYWYQQSLDQGLQFLIQYYNGEERAKGNILERFSAQQFPDLHSELNLSSLELGDSALYFCASSVPASGSPDTQYFGPGTRLTVL.

This clonotype came up a few times. CDR3 protein: CASSATDGSYEQYF. The CDR3 region has the DNA TGTGCCAGCAGTGCCACCGACGGTTCCTACGAGCAGTACTTC. The chain carries TRBV6-5 and TRBJ2-7; D gene unclear. Trimming took off 5 bases at V and 1 base at J, with 12 bases between the two ends. CDR1 and CDR2 (germline): MNHEY, SVGAGI. The CDR3 has 14 residues.

V gene TRBV25-1 combines with J gene TRBJ1-2; D remains unclear. The CDR3 covers 14 residues. Germline CDR1 reads MGHDK; CDR2 reads SYGVNS. V lost 5 bases and J 3 bases, leaving 13 bases between the germline ends. The CDR3 region has the DNA TGTGCCAGCAGTCGCGGGGATTGGGACTATGGCTACACCTTC. Protein product: CASSRGDWDYGYTF.

The chain employs TRBV20-1 and TRBJ2-1; weak D call: TRBD1 (6 bases). Germline V gene sequence: CDR1 DFQATT, CDR2 SNEGSKA (reference sequence). The CDR3 extends over 14 amino acids. V was cut by 2 bases and J by 1 base, with 9 bases left in between. The CDR3 protein is CSARMGASYNEQFF. The CDR3 coding sequence is TGCAGTGCTAGAATGGGGGCATCCTACAATGAGCAGTTCTTC.

The genes are TRBV10-3 and TRBJ2-7, with 12 bases identical to TRBD2. This CDR3 contains 19 residues. Per the germline V gene, CDR1 is ENHRY and CDR2 is SYGVKD. V lost 4 bases, J lost 0 bases, and 13 bases stayed unmatched. CDR3 sequence: CAISGVGTSGPFSSYEQYF. CDR3 DNA sequence: TGTGCCATCAGTGGGGTCGGGACTAGCGGGCCGTTTAGCTCCTACGAGCAGTACTTC.

CDR3 nucleotides: TGTGCCAGCAGTTCCCCTACCAGCCAGCTCGATGAGCAGTACTTC. Translated: CASSSPTSQLDEQYF. J is TRBJ2-5 and V is TRBV27; D unclear. The ends were cut back, 4 bases at V and 11 bases at J, with 23 bases in the middle. Germline lookup yields CDR1 MNHEY and CDR2 SMNVEV (reference sequence). The CDR3 extends over 15 amino acids.

V and J are TRBV12-3 or TRBV12-4 and TRBJ2-7; D is unclear. The CDR3 covers 16 residues. The V and J ends lost 3 bases and 3 bases respectively, with 18 bases between them. The CDR3 protein is CASSFNADTSVYEQYF. The CDR3 bases are TGTGCCAGCAGTTTTAATGCAGACACCTCCGTCTACGAGCAGTACTTC.

This chain links TRBV28 with TRBJ2-1; 10 bases align to TRBD1. Trimming cost V 6 bases and J 1 base; bases outside gene matches: 6. This CDR3 spans 16 amino acids. Germline CDR1 is MDHEN and CDR2 is SYDVKM. The CDR3: CASRSWDRGSYNEQFF. The CDR3 DNA reads TGTGCCAGCAGATCCTGGGACAGGGGTTCCTACAATGAGCAGTTCTTC. The variable domain in full, with the rest retrieved from reference TRBV28 and TRBJ2-1, is DVKVTQSSRYLVKRTGEKVFLECVQDMDHENMFWYRQDPGLGLRLIYFSYDVKMKEKGDIPEGYSVSREKKERFSLILESASTNQTSMYLCASRSWDRGSYNEQFFGPGTRLTVL.

The table lists this clonotype with a few counts. The CDR3 protein is CASSSLRTENEKLFF. CDR3 sequence (DNA): TGTGCCAGCAGTTCTCTCCGGACAGAGAATGAAAAACTGTTTTTT. This chain links TRBV12-3 or TRBV12-4 with TRBJ1-4, with D perhaps TRBD1 (6 bases). The CDR3 consists of 15 residues. Trimming pared 4 bases from V and 5 bases from J, leaving 14 bases between.

This clonotype was recorded a few times. V gene TRBV12-3 or TRBV12-4 combines with J gene TRBJ2-5; D uncertain. CDR3 length: 15 residues. Between the trimmed V and J ends, which lost 3 bases and 2 bases, there was a span of 13 bases. CDR3 nucleotide sequence: TGTGCCAGCAGTTTGGTTGGCTGGAGACAAGAGACCCAGTACTTC. Protein: CASSLVGWRQETQYF.

V is TRBV28 and J is TRBJ2-7; possibly TRBD1 or TRBD2 for D (5 bases each). Trimming left V 2 bases short and J 0 bases short, with 14 bases between. Germline CDR1 MDHEN, CDR2 SYDVKM. This CDR3 contains 16 residues. The DNA for the CDR3 is TGTGCCAGCAGTTTAAATGGGACCCCAAGCTCCTACGAGCAGTACTTC. It yields the protein CASSLNGTPSSYEQYF.

This clonotype was seen a few times. The J gene is TRBJ2-7, the V gene TRBV12-3 or TRBV12-4; 9 bases are a match to TRBD1. The CDR3 has 15 residues. The J segment lost 5 bases and the V segment lost 7 bases, leaving 12 bases of the junction unmatched. The CDR3 loop reads CASIQGGTGHHEQYF. CDR3 sequence (DNA): TGTGCCAGCATCCAGGGAGGGACAGGGCACCACGAGCAGTACTTC.

This chain connects TRBV5-4 to TRBJ2-1; D perhaps matches TRBD2 (6 bases). CDR1 SGHNT and CDR2 YYREEE come from the germline V gene (reference sequence). V was clipped by 2 bases and J by 7 bases, with 16 bases between them. The CDR3 contains 15 residues. DNA for the CDR3: TGTGCCAGCAGCTTACGGGCGGGGCTGAAGAATGAGCAGTTCTTC. Protein: CASSLRAGLKNEQFF.

The chain carries TRBV12-3 or TRBV12-4 and TRBJ2-7; D is uncertain. Trimming took off 3 bases at V and 1 base at J, with 10 bases between the two ends. The CDR3 loop spans 14 amino acids. CDR3 nucleotides: TGTGCCAGCAGTTTGCGTAGGTGGTCCTACGAGCAGTACTTC. Its translation: CASSLRRWSYEQYF.

In its sample, this clonotype was seen a few times. This chain uses TRBV7-9 with TRBJ2-1; D could derive from TRBD1 or TRBD2 (5 bases each). With 6 bases removed from V and 7 bases from J, the gap between germline ends came to 22 bases. Per germline, CDR1 SEHNR and CDR2 FQNEAQ (reference sequence). This CDR3 comprises 16 residues. CDR3: CASRGRASGLTNEQFF. DNA for the CDR3: TGTGCCAGCAGGGGACGGGCCTCGGGCCTTACAAATGAGCAGTTCTTC. Looking up the rest from reference TRBV7-9 and TRBJ2-1 gives the full variable domain: DTGVSQNPRHKITKRGQNVTFRCDPISEHNRLYWYRQTLGQGPEFLTYFQNEAQLEKSRLLSDRFSAERPKGSFSTLEIQRTEQGDSAMYLCASRGRASGLTNEQFFGPGTRLTVL.

The chain uses TRBV9 and TRBJ2-1; D may match TRBD1 or TRBD2 (6 bases each). The end of the DNA aligns better with TRBJ2-7, so the J call may be wrong. Germline loops: CDR1 SGDLS, CDR2 YYNGEE. This CDR3 spans 15 amino acids. This chain's CDR3 is CASSVGRRDNNEQYF. Written as DNA, the CDR3 is TGTGCCAGCAGCGTAGGGCGGCGGGACAACAATGAGCAGTACTTC.

A few counts support this clonotype. The chain combines TRBV3-1 with TRBJ2-1; TRBD2 agrees at 7 bases. Germline CDR1 reads LGHDT; CDR2 reads YNNKEL (reference sequence). The ends lost 1 base at V and 3 bases at J; junction bases unmatched: 6. The CDR3 extends over 16 amino acids. The CDR3 DNA reads TGTGCCAGCAGCCAAGGGGTAGCGGGCAGCTACAATGAGCAGTTCTTC. Its translation: CASSQGVAGSYNEQFF.

The chain recombines TRBV7-9 with TRBJ1-1; D is ambiguous. This CDR3 spans 13 amino acids. Trimming took 0 bases from V and 4 from J, leaving 6 bases between them. The germline gives CDR1 SEHNR, CDR2 FQNEAQ (reference sequence). CDR3 DNA sequence: TGTGCCAGCAGCTTAGCGCTAACCACTGAAGCTTTCTTT. It specifies CASSLALTTEAFF. Complete variable domain (other parts from reference TRBV7-9 and TRBJ1-1): DTGVSQNPRHKITKRGQNVTFRCDPISEHNRLYWYRQTLGQGPEFLTYFQNEAQLEKSRLLSDRFSAERPKGSFSTLEIQRTEQGDSAMYLCASSLALTTEAFFGQGTRLTVV.